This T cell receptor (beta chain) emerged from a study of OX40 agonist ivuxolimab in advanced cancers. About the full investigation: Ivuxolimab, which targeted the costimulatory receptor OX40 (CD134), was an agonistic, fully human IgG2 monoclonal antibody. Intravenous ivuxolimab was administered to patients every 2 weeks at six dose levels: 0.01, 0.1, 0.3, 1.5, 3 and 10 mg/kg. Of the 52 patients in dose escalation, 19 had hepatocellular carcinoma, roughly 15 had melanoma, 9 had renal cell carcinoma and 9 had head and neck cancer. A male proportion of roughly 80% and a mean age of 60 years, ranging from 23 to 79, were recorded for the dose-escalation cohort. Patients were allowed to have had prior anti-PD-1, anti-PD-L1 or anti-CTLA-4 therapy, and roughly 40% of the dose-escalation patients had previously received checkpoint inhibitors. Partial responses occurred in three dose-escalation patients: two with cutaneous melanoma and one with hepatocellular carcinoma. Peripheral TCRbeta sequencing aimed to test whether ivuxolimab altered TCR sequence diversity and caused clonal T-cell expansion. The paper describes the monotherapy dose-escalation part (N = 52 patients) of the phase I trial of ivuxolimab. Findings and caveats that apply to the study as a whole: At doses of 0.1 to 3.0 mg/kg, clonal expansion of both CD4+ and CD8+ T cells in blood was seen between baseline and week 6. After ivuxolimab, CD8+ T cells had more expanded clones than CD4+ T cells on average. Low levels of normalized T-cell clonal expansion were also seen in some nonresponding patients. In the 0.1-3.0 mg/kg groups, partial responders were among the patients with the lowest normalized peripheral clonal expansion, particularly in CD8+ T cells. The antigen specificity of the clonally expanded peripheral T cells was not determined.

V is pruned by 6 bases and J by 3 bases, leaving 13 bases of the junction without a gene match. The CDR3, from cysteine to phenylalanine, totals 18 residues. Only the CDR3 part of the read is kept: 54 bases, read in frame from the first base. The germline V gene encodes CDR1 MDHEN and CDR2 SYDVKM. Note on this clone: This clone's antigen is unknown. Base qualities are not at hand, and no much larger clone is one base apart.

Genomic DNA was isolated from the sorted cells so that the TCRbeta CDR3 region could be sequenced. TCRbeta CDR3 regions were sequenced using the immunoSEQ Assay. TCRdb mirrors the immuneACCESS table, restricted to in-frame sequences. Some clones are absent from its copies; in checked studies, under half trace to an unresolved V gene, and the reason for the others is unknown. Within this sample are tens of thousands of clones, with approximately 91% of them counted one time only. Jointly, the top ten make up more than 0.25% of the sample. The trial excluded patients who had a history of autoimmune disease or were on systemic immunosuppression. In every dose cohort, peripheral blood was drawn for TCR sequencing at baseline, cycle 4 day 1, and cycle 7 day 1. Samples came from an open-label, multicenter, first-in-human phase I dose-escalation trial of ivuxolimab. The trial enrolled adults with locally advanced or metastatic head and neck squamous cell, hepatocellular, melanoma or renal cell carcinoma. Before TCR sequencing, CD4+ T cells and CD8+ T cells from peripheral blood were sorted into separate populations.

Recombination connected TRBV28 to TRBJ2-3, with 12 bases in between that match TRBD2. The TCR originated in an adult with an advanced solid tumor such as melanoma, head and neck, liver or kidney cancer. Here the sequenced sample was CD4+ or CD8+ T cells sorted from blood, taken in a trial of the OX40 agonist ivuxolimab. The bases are TGTGCCAGCAGGTCCTCTAGCGGGAGGGAAAGGGAGACAGATACGCAGTATTTT. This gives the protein CASRSSSGRERETDTQYF.